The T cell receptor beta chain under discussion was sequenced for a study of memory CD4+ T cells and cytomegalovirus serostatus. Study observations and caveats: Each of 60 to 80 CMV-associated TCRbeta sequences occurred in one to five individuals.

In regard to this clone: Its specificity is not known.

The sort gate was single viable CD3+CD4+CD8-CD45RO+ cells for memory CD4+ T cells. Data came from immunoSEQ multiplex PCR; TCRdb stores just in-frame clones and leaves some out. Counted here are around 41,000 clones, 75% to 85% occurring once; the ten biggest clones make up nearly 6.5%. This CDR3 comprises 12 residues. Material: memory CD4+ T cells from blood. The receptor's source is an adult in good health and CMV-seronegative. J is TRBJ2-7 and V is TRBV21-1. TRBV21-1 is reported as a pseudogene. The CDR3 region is CASSKDGRRQYF. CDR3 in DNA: TGTGCCAGCAGCAAAGATGGCAGGAGGCAGTACTTC.